This entry lists 18 T cell receptor beta chains sequenced from one sample in a study of CD8 T cells in ankylosing spondylitis. General study points: Seemingly distinctive of ankylosing spondylitis blood was a TCR beta motif formed by eight highly homologous variants.

Their specific antigens are unknown. TCRdb passed the 5' RACE reads through MiXCR, listing each CDR3 protein once. The table has 350,000 to 450,000 distinct CDR3 sequences, 25% to 30% seen once; the top ten hold about 0.9%. The sample taken for sequencing was blood, either unsorted or a sorted T cell fraction (not recorded which). The source is a male donor with ankylosing spondylitis.

The CDR3 region is CSARVRASGRNEQFF. In nucleotides, the CDR3 is TGCAGTGCTAGAGTGAGGGCTAGCGGGAGGAATGAGCAGTTCTTC. The chain joins TRBV20-1 to TRBJ2-1, with 11 bases identical to TRBD2. The CDR3 length is 15 residues. The V gene end was trimmed by 1 base and the J gene end by 7 bases; junction bases not matched to a gene: 6. Germline CDR1 reads DFQATT; CDR2 reads SNEGSKA (reference sequence).

The chain joins TRBV20-1 to TRBJ2-1; D uncertain. Germline-derived CDR1 and CDR2 are DFQATT and SNEGSKA (reference sequence). The CDR3 extends over 11 amino acids. Trimming took off 0 bases at V and 7 bases at J, with 4 bases between the two ends. CDR3 nucleotide sequence: TGCAGTGCTAGAGATGATAATGAGCAGTTCTTC. Translation: CSARDDNEQFF.

The V and J genes are TRBV20-1 and TRBJ2-7; D remains unclear. This CDR3 comprises 14 residues. V lost 3 bases and J lost 2, with 14 bases in between. The V gene's germline CDR1 is DFQATT and CDR2 SNEGSKA (reference sequence). CDR3 region: CSASITGLTYEQYF. The CDR3 DNA reads TGCAGTGCTAGTATCACTGGGCTCACCTACGAGCAGTACTTC.

In this sample, this clonotype turned up a few times. This sequence joins TRBV27 and TRBJ1-1; 7 bases match TRBD1. This CDR3 contains 14 residues. V lost 1 base and J lost 3; bases outside the gene matches: 2. CDR1 is MNHEY and CDR2 is SMNVEV in the germline V gene (reference sequence). This CDR3 reads CASSLYRGYTEAFF. The CDR3 DNA reads as TGTGCCAGCAGTTTATACAGGGGCTACACTGAAGCTTTCTTT.

This clonotype appeared a few times. This chain joins TRBV12-5 and TRBJ2-1; 11 nucleotides line up with TRBD2. CDR3 size: 19 residues. Per the germline V gene, CDR1 is LGHNT and CDR2 is FRNRAP. The V segment lost 1 base and the J segment 3 bases; nucleotides outside the gene matches: 11. CDR3 nucleotides: TGTGCTAGTGGTTTGGGCGGGACTAGCGGTAGTTTATACTACAATGAGCAGTTCTTC. This sequence encodes CASGLGGTSGSLYYNEQFF.

This clonotype occurred a few times. The chain couples TRBV20-1 to TRBJ2-1; 8 bases align to TRBD1. The trim removed 4 bases at V and 4 bases at J, leaving 3 bases unmatched. Germline loops: CDR1 DFQATT, CDR2 SNEGSKA (reference sequence). The CDR3 contains 13 residues. The CDR3 DNA sequence: TGCAGTGCTATCGGGACAGGATACAATGAGCAGTTCTTC. Its protein product is CSAIGTGYNEQFF.

The V call is TRBV6-2 or TRBV6-3, the J call TRBJ2-1, with D perhaps TRBD1 or TRBD2 (5 bases each). The ends were cut back, 4 bases at V and 10 bases at J, with 29 bases in the middle. The germline CDR1 and CDR2 sequences are MNHEY and SVGEGT. The CDR3 is 18 amino acids. CDR3 in amino acids: CASSFSTAGRQTGTEQFF. DNA of the CDR3: TGTGCCAGCAGTTTTTCTACCGCGGGTCGACAGACGGGGACCGAGCAGTTCTTC.

This chain joins TRBV29-1 and TRBJ1-2; D call uncertain. Germline CDR1 reads SQVTM; CDR2 reads ANQGSEA. Trimming removed 4 bases at V and 0 bases at J, with 9 bases between. The CDR3 length is 13 residues. The CDR3 here is CSVGRQTNYGYTF. The CDR3 DNA follows: TGCAGCGTTGGGCGGCAGACTAACTATGGCTACACCTTC.

The chain has TRBV24-1 and TRBJ1-5; D may be TRBD1 (5 bases). Germline lookup yields CDR1 KGHDR and CDR2 SFDVKD. The ends were cut back, 5 bases at V and 1 base at J, with 14 bases in the middle. CDR3 length: 16 amino acids. CDR3 nucleotides: TGTGCCACCAGTGTCGGGACCGCGGGAAGCAATCAGCCCCAGCATTTT. This encodes CATSVGTAGSNQPQHF.

This clonotype appeared many times. The rearrangement uses TRBV10-3 and TRBJ2-1; TRBD1 might be the D (7 bases). V was clipped by 5 bases and J by 5 bases, with 13 bases between them. Germline CDR1 reads ENHRY; CDR2 reads SYGVKD. The CDR3 totals 14 residues. CDR3 bases: TGTGCCATCAGTCGACAGGGAGGAGACAATGAGCAGTTCTTC. This codes for CAISRQGGDNEQFF.

The rearrangement joins TRBV20-1 to TRBJ1-4; D gene ambiguous. CDR3 length: 14 residues. The V gene lost 0 bases and the J gene lost 5 bases, with 10 bases spanning the gap. Germline V gene lookup returns CDR1 DFQATT and CDR2 SNEGSKA (reference sequence). The CDR3 region is CSARDQRRNEKLFF. The CDR3 DNA is TGCAGTGCTAGAGATCAGAGGAGGAATGAAAAACTGTTTTTT.

This rearrangement joins TRBV12-3 or TRBV12-4 to TRBJ2-1; TRBD1 matches at 9 bases. This CDR3 comprises 16 residues. Trimming cost V 7 bases and J 6 bases; bases outside gene matches: 13. The CDR3 loop is CASTLRNRGLGNEQFF. In DNA form, the CDR3 reads TGTGCCAGCACCCTAAGGAACAGGGGGCTCGGCAATGAGCAGTTCTTC.

The rearrangement links TRBV4-2 to TRBJ2-7; 8 positions agree with TRBD2. Germline V CDR1 and CDR2: LGHNA, YNFKEQ. The CDR3 has 17 residues. After removal of 0 bases from V and 0 bases from J, the junction contained 7 bases not matched to a gene. The CDR3 DNA reads TGTGCCAGCAGCCAAGAAGGAACTAGCGGCAGCTCCTACGAGCAGTACTTC. Amino acid sequence: CASSQEGTSGSSYEQYF.

This clonotype was seen only a few times. The gene calls are TRBV18 and TRBJ2-3; no clear D. The CDR3 totals 15 residues. Germline assignment: CDR1 KGHSH and CDR2 LQKENI. Trimming removed 4 bases from V and 6 bases from J, with 17 bases in between. CDR3 loop: CASSLFPRTHDTQYF. DNA of the CDR3: TGTGCCAGCTCACTATTCCCACGGACCCACGATACGCAGTATTTT.

This clonotype appeared many times. CDR3 sequence: CASSLVGGEQFF. Written as DNA, the CDR3 is TGTGCCAGCAGCTTAGTAGGGGGTGAGCAGTTCTTC. This chain joins TRBV7-8 and TRBJ2-1, with a tentative D call TRBD1 (6 bases). Germline CDR1 and CDR2: SGHVS and FQNEAQ. The CDR3 consists of 12 residues. The ends were cut back, 1 base at V and 9 bases at J, with 7 bases in the middle.

This clonotype was seen a handful of times. This chain uses TRBV2 with TRBJ2-5, with TRBD1 as a possible D gene (5 bases). Per the germline V gene, CDR1 is SNHLY and CDR2 is FYNNEI. CDR3 length: 13 amino acids. Trimming took 3 bases from V and 5 from J, leaving 10 bases between them. This CDR3 is CASSDAGRETQYF. CDR3 DNA: TGTGCCAGCAGTGACGCAGGGCGGGAGACCCAGTACTTC. Combining the CDR3 with reference TRBV2 and TRBJ2-5 gives the whole variable domain EPEVTQTPSHQVTQMGQEVILRCVPISNHLYFYWYRQILGQKVEFLVSFYNNEISEKSEIFDDQFSVERPDGSNFTLKIRSTKLEDSAMYFCASSDAGRETQYFGPGTRLLVL.

This clonotype came up many times. This chain connects TRBV7-9 to TRBJ2-1, with D uncertain. CDR3 size: 12 residues. V gave up 2 bases and J gave up 5 bases, with 4 bases separating them. Germline V gene lookup returns CDR1 SEHNR and CDR2 FQNEAQ (reference sequence). The DNA for the CDR3 is TGTGCCAGCAGCTTATCAGACAATGAGCAGTTCTTC. It specifies CASSLSDNEQFF.

This clonotype was detected ten times or more. The chain joins TRBV27 to TRBJ1-1; D is possibly TRBD1 (6 bases). The V gene lost 4 bases and the J gene lost 8 bases, with 17 bases spanning the gap. Germline V gives CDR1 MNHEY, CDR2 SMNVEV (reference sequence). This CDR3 contains 14 residues. CDR3 region: CASSYLRGSLEAFF. CDR3 nucleotide sequence: TGTGCCAGCAGTTACCTCAGGGGAAGTTTGGAAGCTTTCTTT.